Listed below are T cell receptor beta chains from one sample, sequenced in a study of human T cells and chemical hapten exposure. Each CDR3 protein gets one entry after TCRdb re-called the RACE reads with MiXCR. The sample carries tens of thousands of distinct CDR3 sequences, around 10% recorded once. Source: whole blood, taken in connection with sensitization to the hapten diphenylcyclopropenone (DPC). All receptors derive from a woman aged 50 to 60 with alopecia areata. Some clones in this sample may be carry-over from other donors' samples. The CDR3 runs from the conserved cysteine through the conserved F or W. The order of the fields is clone size, J gene, CDR3 length, V gene, D gene, CDR3 DNA, CDR3 protein. D genes are given only for firm matches. Where a row states a size, it is once, few, many or the class of an expanded clone; other rows omit it.

clone_size: many; j_call: TRBJ2-5; cdr3_length: 12; v_call: TRBV6-1; d_call: -; cdr3_nt: TGTGCCAGCCGGGACTGGCAAGAGACCCAGTACTTC; cdr3_aa: CASRDWQETQYF
clone_size: many; j_call: TRBJ1-5; cdr3_length: 14; v_call: TRBV28; d_call: TRBD1; cdr3_nt: TGTGCCAGCAGTTCCGACAGGGAGAATCAGCCCCAGCATTTT; cdr3_aa: CASSSDRENQPQHF
clone_size: once; j_call: TRBJ1-2; cdr3_length: 15; v_call: TRBV9; d_call: -; cdr3_nt: TGTGCCAGCAGCGTCGGGACGGTCCTTAACTATGGCTACACCTTC; cdr3_aa: CASSVGTVLNYGYTF
clone_size: many; j_call: TRBJ1-6; cdr3_length: 16; v_call: TRBV7-8; d_call: TRBD1; cdr3_nt: TGTGCCAGCAGCTTTGTCGGGACAGGGGGCTTGTCACCCCTCCACTTT; cdr3_aa: CASSFVGTGGLSPLHF
clone_size: few; j_call: TRBJ2-5; cdr3_length: 15; v_call: TRBV7-8; d_call: TRBD1; cdr3_nt: TGTGCCAGCAGTCCGGGACAGGGGACTTGGGAGACCCAGTACTTC; cdr3_aa: CASSPGQGTWETQYF
clone_size: -; j_call: TRBJ2-1; cdr3_length: 17; v_call: TRBV7-8; d_call: TRBD2; cdr3_nt: TGTGCCAGCAGCGCGGCGGGGGAAGTCTGGTCCTACAATGAGCAGTTCTTC; cdr3_aa: CASSAAGEVWSYNEQFF
clone_size: many; j_call: TRBJ2-1; cdr3_length: 12; v_call: TRBV29-1; d_call: -; cdr3_nt: TGCAGCGTTCGACGGCCAAGGAATGAGCAGTTCTTC; cdr3_aa: CSVRRPRNEQFF
clone_size: many; j_call: TRBJ2-3; cdr3_length: 12; v_call: TRBV18; d_call: -; cdr3_nt: TGTGCCAGCTCTCCAACGGGGGATACGCAGTATTTT; cdr3_aa: CASSPTGDTQYF
clone_size: many; j_call: TRBJ2-7; cdr3_length: 16; v_call: TRBV24-1; d_call: TRBD1; cdr3_nt: TGTGCCACCAGTGAACTCGGGACAGGGGGTTTGTACGAGCAGTACTTC; cdr3_aa: CATSELGTGGLYEQYF
clone_size: few; j_call: TRBJ2-5; cdr3_length: 14; v_call: TRBV6-6; d_call: -; cdr3_nt: TGTGCCAGCAGTTACTCAGCGAAGCGAGAGACCCAGTACTTC; cdr3_aa: CASSYSAKRETQYF
clone_size: many; j_call: TRBJ2-7; cdr3_length: 14; v_call: TRBV4-1; d_call: -; cdr3_nt: TGCGCCAGCAGCCAAGGCCCGGACCGCTACGAGCAGTACTTC; cdr3_aa: CASSQGPDRYEQYF
clone_size: -; j_call: TRBJ2-3; cdr3_length: 15; v_call: TRBV3-1; d_call: -; cdr3_nt: TGTGCCAGCAGCCACGCGGGTCGCGCGACAGATACGCAGTATTTT; cdr3_aa: CASSHAGRATDTQYF
clone_size: few; j_call: TRBJ1-4; cdr3_length: 14; v_call: TRBV28; d_call: -; cdr3_nt: TGTGCCAGCAGGCAACAGGGTCAGGGTGAAAAACTGTTTTTT; cdr3_aa: CASRQQGQGEKLFF
clone_size: few; j_call: TRBJ1-3; cdr3_length: 14; v_call: TRBV14; d_call: -; cdr3_nt: TGTGCCAGCAGCCACGACAGCTCTGGAAACACCATATATTTT; cdr3_aa: CASSHDSSGNTIYF
clone_size: -; j_call: TRBJ1-5; cdr3_length: 15; v_call: TRBV20-1; d_call: TRBD1; cdr3_nt: TGCAGTGCTAGAATGGACAGGGGTTTCAAACAGCCCCAGCATTTT; cdr3_aa: CSARMDRGFKQPQHF
clone_size: -; j_call: TRBJ2-1; cdr3_length: 17; v_call: TRBV28; d_call: -; cdr3_nt: TGTGCCAGCAGTCCCCGCGTGGCAGCTCTCTCCTACAATGAGCAGTTCTTC; cdr3_aa: CASSPRVAALSYNEQFF
clone_size: -; j_call: TRBJ2-3; cdr3_length: 16; v_call: TRBV6-1; d_call: TRBD2; cdr3_nt: TGTGCCAGCATCAGAAAAGCGGGAATCAGCACAGATACGCAGTATTTT; cdr3_aa: CASIRKAGISTDTQYF
clone_size: many; j_call: TRBJ1-5; cdr3_length: 15; v_call: TRBV10-3; d_call: TRBD1; cdr3_nt: TGTGCCATCAGTGATAGCGGGACAGTACATCAGCCCCAGCATTTT; cdr3_aa: CAISDSGTVHQPQHF
clone_size: -; j_call: TRBJ1-1; cdr3_length: 15; v_call: TRBV14; d_call: -; cdr3_nt: TGTGCCAGCAGCCCCCAAACCCTCGGCGGCACTGAAGCTTTCTTT; cdr3_aa: CASSPQTLGGTEAFF
clone_size: -; j_call: TRBJ2-7; cdr3_length: 17; v_call: TRBV7-8; d_call: -; cdr3_nt: TGTGCCAGCAGCCGAAGCGTGGGACCAAGGAGCTCCTACGAGCAGTACTTC; cdr3_aa: CASSRSVGPRSSYEQYF
clone_size: few; j_call: TRBJ2-1; cdr3_length: 14; v_call: TRBV29-1; d_call: TRBD1; cdr3_nt: TGCAGCGTCCCCGACAGGGAAACCAACAATGAGCAGTTCTTC; cdr3_aa: CSVPDRETNNEQFF
clone_size: few; j_call: TRBJ1-4; cdr3_length: 16; v_call: TRBV2; d_call: TRBD1; cdr3_nt: TGTGCCAGCAGTGAAGACAGGGGGTCACAAAATGAAAAACTGTTTTTT; cdr3_aa: CASSEDRGSQNEKLFF
clone_size: many; j_call: TRBJ1-1; cdr3_length: 11; v_call: TRBV29-1; d_call: -; cdr3_nt: TGCAGCACAGGGTGGGACACTGAAGCTTTCTTT; cdr3_aa: CSTGWDTEAFF
clone_size: -; j_call: TRBJ1-1; cdr3_length: 13; v_call: TRBV27; d_call: -; cdr3_nt: TGTGCCAGCAGTTTAAAGGGGAACACTGAAGCTTTCTTT; cdr3_aa: CASSLKGNTEAFF
clone_size: -; j_call: TRBJ2-1; cdr3_length: 16; v_call: TRBV12-3/TRBV12-4; d_call: TRBD2; cdr3_nt: TGTGCCAGCAGGAGACAGAGCGGGGGACCCTACAATGAGCAGTTCTTC; cdr3_aa: CASRRQSGGPYNEQFF
clone_size: few; j_call: TRBJ2-3; cdr3_length: 13; v_call: TRBV20-1; d_call: -; cdr3_nt: TGCAGTGCCCCCGGACCCACCCAGGATACGCAGTATTTT; cdr3_aa: CSAPGPTQDTQYF
clone_size: many; j_call: TRBJ2-3; cdr3_length: 16; v_call: TRBV7-6; d_call: -; cdr3_nt: TGTGCCAGCAGCCCAGGGCGGGGCGACCTCACAGATACGCAGTATTTT; cdr3_aa: CASSPGRGDLTDTQYF
clone_size: many; j_call: TRBJ1-2; cdr3_length: 13; v_call: TRBV12-3/TRBV12-4; d_call: -; cdr3_nt: TGCGCCAGCAGCTTGGCTGGTAACTATGGCTACACCTTC; cdr3_aa: CASSLAGNYGYTF
clone_size: many; j_call: TRBJ1-1; cdr3_length: 16; v_call: TRBV7-2; d_call: -; cdr3_nt: TGTGCCAGCAGCCTACAGGGCACGACGATGAACACTGAAGCTTTCTTT; cdr3_aa: CASSLQGTTMNTEAFF
clone_size: few; j_call: TRBJ2-7; cdr3_length: 15; v_call: TRBV29-1; d_call: TRBD1; cdr3_nt: TGCAGCGTTGAAGAGGGAACAGGGGCCCCCTACGAGCAGTACTTC; cdr3_aa: CSVEEGTGAPYEQYF
clone_size: many; j_call: TRBJ1-5; cdr3_length: 14; v_call: TRBV20-1; d_call: -; cdr3_nt: TGCAGTGCTAGAAGATACAATAGCAATCAGCCCCAGCATTTT; cdr3_aa: CSARRYNSNQPQHF
clone_size: -; j_call: TRBJ2-3; cdr3_length: 12; v_call: TRBV28; d_call: -; cdr3_nt: TGTGCCAGCAGTCCCCAGTCCTATACGCAGTATTTT; cdr3_aa: CASSPQSYTQYF
clone_size: many; j_call: TRBJ1-1; cdr3_length: 15; v_call: TRBV29-1; d_call: -; cdr3_nt: TGCAGCGTCCTCCCGCCCACAGGGCTGAACACTGAAGCTTTCTTT; cdr3_aa: CSVLPPTGLNTEAFF
clone_size: many; j_call: TRBJ2-1; cdr3_length: 15; v_call: TRBV6-2/TRBV6-3; d_call: TRBD2; cdr3_nt: TGTGCCAGCAGACTAGCGGGTGGCTCCTACAATGAGCAGTTCTTC; cdr3_aa: CASRLAGGSYNEQFF
clone_size: few; j_call: TRBJ2-7; cdr3_length: 14; v_call: TRBV6-5; d_call: TRBD1; cdr3_nt: TGTGCCAGCAGATGGGACAGAGGCTCCTACGAGCAGTACTTC; cdr3_aa: CASRWDRGSYEQYF
clone_size: -; j_call: TRBJ1-2; cdr3_length: 13; v_call: TRBV3-1; d_call: -; cdr3_nt: TGTGCCACCAGACCACCGGGACAATCGCGCTACACCTTC; cdr3_aa: CATRPPGQSRYTF
clone_size: few; j_call: TRBJ2-5; cdr3_length: 15; v_call: TRBV2; d_call: TRBD2; cdr3_nt: TGTGCCAGCAGTGACCTAGCGGGAGGTAGGGAGACCCAGTACTTC; cdr3_aa: CASSDLAGGRETQYF
clone_size: many; j_call: TRBJ2-1; cdr3_length: 12; v_call: TRBV3-1; d_call: -; cdr3_nt: TGTGCCAGCAGCCAAGCCGGGACTCCAATATTCTTC; cdr3_aa: CASSQAGTPIFF
clone_size: many; j_call: TRBJ1-4; cdr3_length: 13; v_call: TRBV5-1; d_call: TRBD1; cdr3_nt: TGCGCCAGCAGCACGGACAGGGGAGAAAAACTGTTTTTT; cdr3_aa: CASSTDRGEKLFF
clone_size: few; j_call: TRBJ1-5; cdr3_length: 15; v_call: TRBV28; d_call: TRBD1; cdr3_nt: TGTGCCAGCCGGCAACCGGGACAGGGTAATCAGCCCCAGCATTTT; cdr3_aa: CASRQPGQGNQPQHF
clone_size: many; j_call: TRBJ2-3; cdr3_length: 18; v_call: TRBV7-8; d_call: TRBD2; cdr3_nt: TGTGCCAGCTCCAAAACCCCGGGACTAGTATCTAGCACAGATACGCAGTATTTT; cdr3_aa: CASSKTPGLVSSTDTQYF
clone_size: few; j_call: TRBJ1-1; cdr3_length: 13; v_call: TRBV12-3/TRBV12-4; d_call: TRBD1; cdr3_nt: TGTGCCAGCAGTTGGACAGGGCTCACTGAAGCTTTCTTT; cdr3_aa: CASSWTGLTEAFF
clone_size: many; j_call: TRBJ1-2; cdr3_length: 13; v_call: TRBV20-1; d_call: TRBD1; cdr3_nt: TGCAGTGCGGAGGGACAGGGGAGCTATGGCTACACCTTC; cdr3_aa: CSAEGQGSYGYTF
clone_size: few; j_call: TRBJ2-7; cdr3_length: 16; v_call: TRBV20-1; d_call: TRBD2; cdr3_nt: TGCAGTGCCCCACCCTCTAGCGGCCTTAGCTCCTACGAGCAGTACTTC; cdr3_aa: CSAPPSSGLSSYEQYF
clone_size: many; j_call: TRBJ1-6; cdr3_length: 16; v_call: TRBV5-6; d_call: -; cdr3_nt: TGTGCCAGCAGCTTGTTTGAGAGCTCCTATAATTCACCCCTCCACTTT; cdr3_aa: CASSLFESSYNSPLHF
clone_size: -; j_call: TRBJ2-7; cdr3_length: 15; v_call: TRBV4-1; d_call: -; cdr3_nt: TGCGCCAGCAGCCAAGTCTCCGGGACATCCTACGAGCAGTACTTC; cdr3_aa: CASSQVSGTSYEQYF
clone_size: -; j_call: TRBJ2-5; cdr3_length: 14; v_call: TRBV7-2; d_call: -; cdr3_nt: TGTGCCAGCAGCTTAGGTCAGGTCCAAGAGACCCAGTACTTC; cdr3_aa: CASSLGQVQETQYF
clone_size: -; j_call: TRBJ1-1; cdr3_length: 14; v_call: TRBV3-1; d_call: -; cdr3_nt: TGTGCCAGCAGCCAAGGGGTTTCCAACACTGAAGCTTTCTTT; cdr3_aa: CASSQGVSNTEAFF
clone_size: few; j_call: TRBJ1-4; cdr3_length: 13; v_call: TRBV12-3/TRBV12-4; d_call: -; cdr3_nt: TGTGCCAGCCTAAGAGGGGTTGGAGAAAAACTGTTTTTT; cdr3_aa: CASLRGVGEKLFF